A single sample gave rise to the 27 T cell receptor beta chains below, sequenced in a study of cytomegalovirus exposure and HLA in healthy donors. TCRdb's table, derived via immunoSEQ multiplex PCR, lists solely in-frame clones and lacks some. Of 100,000 to 150,000 clones listed, about 96% are singletons. The sample was PBMCs. These receptors all stem from a man aged 18 to 35 in good health and CMV-seronegative.

The chain joins TRBV27 to TRBJ2-3; D is uncertain. This CDR3 has 14 amino acids. V lost 6 bases to trimming and J lost 1 base, with 11 bases between them. Germline values: CDR1 MNHEY, CDR2 SMNVEV (reference sequence). CDR3 protein: CASRGRTRTDTQYF. The DNA of the CDR3 is TGTGCCAGCAGGGGCAGAACCCGCACAGATACGCAGTATTTT.

The chain combines TRBV5-1 with TRBJ2-7; no definite D call. Germline CDR1 is SGHRS and CDR2 is YFSETQ. This CDR3 comprises 14 residues. V was clipped by 4 bases and J by 5 bases, with 16 bases between them. The CDR3 loop is CASSPLPQVHEQYF. CDR3 nucleotide sequence: TGCGCCAGCAGCCCCCTGCCCCAGGTCCACGAGCAGTACTTC.

The V gene is TRBV27, the J gene TRBJ1-1; D is possibly TRBD1 (5 bases). The CDR3 loop spans 14 amino acids. The germline gives CDR1 MNHEY, CDR2 SMNVEV (reference sequence). Trimming removed 7 bases at V and 5 bases at J, with 17 bases between. CDR3 DNA sequence: TGTGCCAGCACCCCCTTGCCAGGGAGGACTGAAGCTTTCTTT. It specifies CASTPLPGRTEAFF.

The chain couples TRBV19 to TRBJ2-1, with 7 nucleotides matching TRBD2. This CDR3 has 16 amino acids. In germline, CDR1 is LNHDA, CDR2 SQIVND (reference sequence). V shed 5 bases, J shed 7 bases, and the junction held 14 bases outside the gene matches. The CDR3 DNA is TGTGCCAGTAGTTACTTCCAAAACGGGAGGAAAAATGAGCAGTTCTTC. This translates into CASSYFQNGRKNEQFF.

The chain couples TRBV7-2 to TRBJ2-3, with 9 bases fitting TRBD2. The CDR3 has 15 amino acids. V gave up 5 bases and J gave up 2 bases; unmatched junction bases: 5. Germline V gene lookup returns CDR1 SGHTA and CDR2 FQGNSA. CDR3 protein: CASSPLAGATDTQYF. Written as DNA, the CDR3 is TGTGCCAGCAGCCCATTAGCGGGAGCCACAGATACGCAGTATTTT.

The rearrangement joins TRBV7-2 to TRBJ2-3; 8 nucleotides line up with TRBD2. Germline CDR1 and CDR2: SGHTA and FQGNSA. Losses at the gene ends were 6 bases for V and 8 bases for J; bases not matched to a gene: 4. This CDR3 is built from 12 residues. CDR3 amino acids: CASSYSGVTQYF. The DNA of the CDR3 is TGTGCCAGCAGTTATAGCGGGGTTACGCAGTATTTT.

The chain recombines TRBV7-9 with TRBJ2-1; the match to TRBD2 covers 12 bases. The CDR3 covers 16 residues. Per the germline V gene, CDR1 is SEHNR and CDR2 is FQNEAQ (reference sequence). With V trimmed by 4 bases and J by 5 bases, 6 bases remained unmatched. As DNA, the CDR3 is TGTGCCAGCAGCTCGGCGACTAGCGGGAGTCACAATGAGCAGTTCTTC. It translates to CASSSATSGSHNEQFF.

The chain joins TRBV7-2 to TRBJ1-4, with 11 bases matching TRBD1. J was trimmed by 6 bases and V by 6 bases; bases with no gene match: 3. This CDR3 is 14 amino acids long. The germline gives CDR1 SGHTA, CDR2 FQGNSA. In DNA form, the CDR3 reads TGTGCCAGCAGTTGGGGACAGGGGGATGAAAAACTGTTTTTT. Translating gives CASSWGQGDEKLFF.

Here the CDR3 reads CASSLGGGYTNTEAFF. The CDR3 coding sequence is TGTGCCAGCAGTTTAGGGGGAGGCTATACGAACACTGAAGCTTTCTTT. The chain has TRBV28 and TRBJ1-1, with D tentatively TRBD1 (5 bases). The CDR3 is 16 amino acids. Trimming cost V 2 bases and J 1 base, with 14 bases left between them. Per the germline V gene, CDR1 is MDHEN and CDR2 is SYDVKM. Complete variable domain (other parts from reference TRBV28 and TRBJ1-1): DVKVTQSSRYLVKRTGEKVFLECVQDMDHENMFWYRQDPGLGLRLIYFSYDVKMKEKGDIPEGYSVSREKKERFSLILESASTNQTSMYLCASSLGGGYTNTEAFFGQGTRLTVV.

The chain recombines TRBV6-5 with TRBJ1-1; D perhaps matches TRBD1 (5 bases). The V gene's germline CDR1 is MNHEY and CDR2 SVGAGI. V shed 2 bases and J shed 4 bases, with 14 bases lying between them. The CDR3 is 15 residues long. CDR3 sequence (DNA): TGTGCCAGCAGTTACAATTCGGGGGAAGGCACTGAAGCTTTCTTT. Translating gives CASSYNSGEGTEAFF.

The chain employs TRBV7-9 and TRBJ2-3; D remains ambiguous. CDR1 and CDR2 (germline): SEHNR, FQNEAQ (reference sequence). The CDR3 extends over 12 amino acids. With 4 bases removed from V and 7 bases from J, the gap between germline ends came to 9 bases. The DNA for the CDR3 is TGTGCCAGCAGCTCAGGATTCTATACGCAGTATTTT. Residues: CASSSGFYTQYF.

Details on this clone: A read error may produce the germline difference seen at one junction end. The rearrangement links TRBV7-9 to TRBJ1-5; no firm D call. The CDR3 runs 12 residues. Germline V gives CDR1 SEHNR, CDR2 FQNEAQ (reference sequence). The CDR3 sequence: CASSSPGSDLNF. CDR3 in DNA: TGTGCCAGCAGCTCTCCGGGGTCAGACCTTAATTTT.

The chain employs TRBV6-5 and TRBJ1-1; 7 bases align to TRBD1. Germline CDR1 and CDR2: MNHEY and SVGAGI. CDR3 length: 15 residues. Losses at the gene ends were 6 bases for V and 2 bases for J; bases not matched to a gene: 9. CDR3 protein: CASRFDRAQNTEAFF. CDR3 coding DNA: TGTGCCAGCAGATTTGACAGGGCCCAAAACACTGAAGCTTTCTTT.

The chain employs TRBV5-4 and TRBJ2-5, with TRBD2 matching over 7 bases. Trimming cost V 0 bases and J 4 bases; bases outside gene matches: 6. Germline lookup yields CDR1 SGHNT and CDR2 YYREEE (reference sequence). There are 15 residues in the CDR3. The CDR3, as DNA: TGTGCCAGCAGCTTGGCTCGCGGGAGCGGAGAGACCCAGTACTTC. Amino acid sequence: CASSLARGSGETQYF.

The rearrangement uses TRBV11-3 and TRBJ2-1, with 10 bases aligning to TRBD2. The CDR3 covers 18 residues. The germline V gene has CDR1 SGHNT and CDR2 YENEEA. V shed 1 base and J 4 bases; nucleotides not matched to a gene: 10. In DNA, the CDR3 is TGTGCCAGCAGCTTAGCCTCGTACAGCGGGAGGGCGTACAATGAGCAGTTCTTC. Encoded protein: CASSLASYSGRAYNEQFF.

This chain uses TRBV6-5 with TRBJ1-2; D is possibly TRBD1 (6 bases). The germline CDR1 and CDR2 sequences are MNHEY and SVGAGI. V lost 2 bases and J lost 4, with 14 bases in between. This CDR3 contains 15 residues. CDR3 nucleotides: TGTGCCAGCAGTTACGTAACAGGGAGAAGCTATGGCTACACCTTC. As protein: CASSYVTGRSYGYTF.

This clone was found once. The chain recombines TRBV7-9 with TRBJ1-1; perhaps TRBD1 as D (5 bases). The CDR3 contains 14 residues. Germline CDR1 and CDR2: SEHNR and FQNEAQ (reference sequence). The V end lost 1 base, the J end lost 2 bases, and 8 bases lay between the germline ends. The CDR3 DNA is TGTGCCAGCAGCTTAGGGCAGGGTAACACTGAAGCTTTCTTT. Its translation is CASSLGQGNTEAFF.

V usage is TRBV7-3 and J usage is TRBJ2-2; 10 bases agree with TRBD2. This CDR3 is 14 amino acids long. Losses at the gene ends were 6 bases for V and 9 bases for J; bases not matched to a gene: 7. The germline V gene has CDR1 SGHTA and CDR2 FQGTGA. The CDR3 is CASSLTSGARELFF. The CDR3 DNA sequence: TGTGCCAGCAGTCTAACTAGCGGGGCCCGGGAGCTGTTTTTT.

The genes are TRBV7-9 and TRBJ2-3; D might be TRBD1 (6 bases). CDR3 size: 15 residues. The V and J ends lost 1 base and 1 base respectively, with 9 bases between them. Germline V gene data show CDR1 as SEHNR and CDR2 as FQNEAQ (reference sequence). The CDR3 nucleotides read TGTGCCAGCAGCTTAGGGGGGCTCGGCACAGATACGCAGTATTTT. Its translation is CASSLGGLGTDTQYF.

CDR3 protein: CASSQEWIAGGTDTQYF. CDR3 bases: TGCGCCAGCAGCCAAGAATGGATAGCGGGAGGCACAGATACGCAGTATTTT. V and J are TRBV4-3 and TRBJ2-3, with TRBD2 matching 9 bases. CDR1 is LGHNA and CDR2 is YSLEER in the germline V gene. CDR3 length: 17 residues. With 0 bases clipped from V and 1 base from J, the junction kept 5 bases outside the gene matches.

The J gene is TRBJ2-3, the V gene TRBV5-1; 7 bases line up with TRBD1. The CDR3 length is 16 residues. In germline, CDR1 is SGHRS, CDR2 YFSETQ. After removal of 7 bases from V and 4 bases from J, the junction contained 15 bases not matched to a gene. CDR3 DNA sequence: TGCGCCAGCGCGACAGGGCCCGCGCGGAATGCAGATACGCAGTATTTT. Encoded protein: CASATGPARNADTQYF.

This clone is a singleton in its sample. This rearrangement joins TRBV20-1 to TRBJ1-2; D gene unclear. Deletions cut 5 bases from V and 0 bases from J, with 4 bases between. The CDR3 sequence is 11 residues long. From germline, CDR1 is DFQATT and CDR2 SNEGSKA (reference sequence). The CDR3 reads CSASPNYGYTF. The CDR3, as DNA: TGCAGTGCTTCTCCTAACTATGGCTACACCTTC.

V is TRBV7-9 and J is TRBJ2-5, with a possible D match to TRBD2 (6 bases). The CDR3 spans 14 residues. Between the trimmed V and J ends, which lost 5 bases and 4 bases, there was a span of 14 bases. Germline assignment: CDR1 SEHNR and CDR2 FQNEAQ (reference sequence). The CDR3 here is CASSIKAGRETQYF. DNA for the CDR3: TGTGCCAGCAGCATAAAAGCGGGCCGAGAGACCCAGTACTTC.

The J gene is TRBJ2-1, the V gene TRBV9, with TRBD2 identical over 10 bases. With 4 bases clipped from V and 2 bases from J, the junction kept 3 bases outside the gene matches. Germline CDR1 SGDLS, CDR2 YYNGEE. The CDR3 totals 15 residues. The CDR3 region has the DNA TGTGCCAGCAGCCCGACTAGCGGGCCCTACAATGAGCAGTTCTTC. Protein sequence: CASSPTSGPYNEQFF.

This chain joins TRBV4-3 and TRBJ2-7, with 8 bases aligning to TRBD2. This CDR3 region has 16 residues. Germline V lookup: CDR1 LGHNA, CDR2 YSLEER. V lost 0 bases, J lost 2 bases, and 6 bases stayed unmatched. The CDR3 sequence: CASSQEGRGETYEQYF. The CDR3 coding sequence is TGCGCCAGCAGCCAAGAGGGGCGGGGGGAAACCTACGAGCAGTACTTC.

This chain joins TRBV28 and TRBJ1-1; tentative D call: TRBD1 (5 bases). CDR1 and CDR2 (germline): MDHEN, SYDVKM. CDR3 length: 14 residues. V was clipped by 5 bases and J by 5 bases, with 15 bases between them. The CDR3 sequence: CASSMPGRETEAFF. CDR3 nucleotides: TGTGCCAGCAGTATGCCAGGGCGAGAAACTGAAGCTTTCTTT.

V usage is TRBV7-8 and J usage is TRBJ2-1, with 8 bases matching TRBD2. This CDR3 is built from 15 residues. Losses at the gene ends were 3 bases for V and 2 bases for J; bases not matched to a gene: 3. Germline values: CDR1 SGHVS, CDR2 FQNEAQ. The CDR3 region is CASSLLAGPYNEQFF. The DNA of the CDR3 is TGTGCCAGCAGCTTGCTAGCGGGTCCCTACAATGAGCAGTTCTTC. Full variable domain (rest looked up from reference TRBV7-8 and TRBJ2-1): GAGVSQSPRYKVAKRGQDVALRCDPISGHVSLFWYQQALGQGPEFLTYFQNEAQLDKSGLPSDRFFAERPEGSVSTLKIQRTQQEDSAVYLCASSLLAGPYNEQFFGPGTRLTVL.